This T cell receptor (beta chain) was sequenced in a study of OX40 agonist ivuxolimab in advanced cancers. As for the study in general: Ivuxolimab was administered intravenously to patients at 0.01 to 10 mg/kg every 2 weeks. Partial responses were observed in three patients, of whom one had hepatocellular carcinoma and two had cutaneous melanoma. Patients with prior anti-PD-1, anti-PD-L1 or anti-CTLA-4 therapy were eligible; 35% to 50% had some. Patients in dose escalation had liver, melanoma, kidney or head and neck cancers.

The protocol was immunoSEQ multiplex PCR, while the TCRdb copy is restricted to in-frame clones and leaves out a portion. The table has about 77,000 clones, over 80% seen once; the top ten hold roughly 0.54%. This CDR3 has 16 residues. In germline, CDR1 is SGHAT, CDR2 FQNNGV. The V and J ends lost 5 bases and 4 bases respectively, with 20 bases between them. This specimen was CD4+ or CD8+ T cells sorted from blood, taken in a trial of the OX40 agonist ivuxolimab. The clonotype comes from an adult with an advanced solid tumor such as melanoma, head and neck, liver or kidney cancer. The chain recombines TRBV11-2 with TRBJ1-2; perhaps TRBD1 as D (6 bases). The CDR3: CASSPQQGGGIYGYTF. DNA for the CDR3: TGTGCCAGCAGCCCTCAGCAGGGTGGGGGCATCTATGGCTACACCTTC.